A selection of T cell receptor beta chains follows, all from one sample in a study of shared clonotypes between healthy human individuals. The assay was immunoSEQ multiplex PCR, and TCRdb's table has in-frame clones only and misses some. Among about 230,000 clones listed, about 65% were seen once. What was sequenced was memory CD4+ T cells sorted from blood. The receptors come from a man younger than 40 in good health. CDR3s include the opening cysteine and the closing phenylalanine or tryptophan. A D gene is named only where the DNA matches it firmly. Some rows mark clone size as missing; the rest say once, few, many or name a class of expanded clone.

TRBV11-2	TRBJ1-5	TRBD1	-	CASSPRPGTGIQPQHF	TGTGCCAGCAGCCCTCGTCCCGGGACAGGGATCCAGCCCCAGCATTTT
TRBV7-8	TRBJ2-5	TRBD2	-	CASSQGGGTGGETQYF	TGTGCCAGCAGCCAAGGCGGGGGTACAGGCGGGGAGACCCAGTACTTC
TRBV27	TRBJ1-5	TRBD1	-	CASSPTGVGQPQHF	TGTGCCAGCAGCCCGACAGGGGTAGGTCAGCCCCAGCATTTT
TRBV6-5	TRBJ1-4	-	-	CASSYRGRNEKLFF	TGTGCCAGCAGTTACCGGGGGCGGAATGAAAAACTGTTTTTT
TRBV5-1	TRBJ1-2	TRBD1	once	CASSPLMTGEDGYTF	TGCGCCAGCAGCCCACTGATGACAGGGGAGGATGGCTACACCTTC
TRBV5-1	TRBJ2-5	-	-	CASSPSPDSQETQYF	TGCGCCAGCAGCCCCTCCCCGGACAGCCAAGAGACCCAGTACTTC
TRBV7-3	TRBJ2-5	-	few	CASSPGTMETQYF	TGTGCCAGCAGCCCTGGGACAATGGAGACCCAGTACTTC
TRBV4-1	TRBJ2-2	-	-	CASSQVGLNTGELFF	TGCGCCAGCAGCCAAGTGGGGCTTAACACCGGGGAGCTGTTTTTT
TRBV28	TRBJ2-2	TRBD2	-	CASSPSGRARGTGELFF	TGTGCCAGCAGCCCAAGCGGGAGGGCCCGGGGCACCGGGGAGCTGTTTTTT
TRBV4-1	TRBJ2-4	-	-	CASSQDDRGQLAKNIQYF	TGCGCCAGCAGCCAAGATGATCGGGGGCAACTAGCCAAAAACATTCAGTACTTC
TRBV11-2	TRBJ2-7	-	-	CASSLEGSGATYEQYF	TGTGCCAGCAGCTTAGAAGGATCCGGGGCCACCTACGAGCAGTACTTC
TRBV9	TRBJ2-3	-	-	CASSVGENTDTQYF	TGTGCCAGCAGCGTAGGGGAGAACACAGATACGCAGTATTTT
TRBV2	TRBJ2-3	-	-	CASRSRGVDTQYF	TGTGCCAGCAGATCCAGGGGAGTAGATACGCAGTATTTT
TRBV5-1	TRBJ2-1	TRBD2	-	CASSEGLATYNEQFF	TGCGCCAGCAGCGAAGGACTAGCTACTTACAATGAGCAGTTCTTC
TRBV7-3	TRBJ2-1	-	few	CASSPGGANNEQFF	TGTGCCAGCAGCCCCGGTGGGGCAAACAATGAGCAGTTCTTC